This TCR beta chain was found in a study of brain metastases from non-small cell lung cancer. Study results and limitations: T-cell infiltration was lower in brain metastases than primaries (P < 0.001). Paired brain metastases and primary tumors largely shared TCR repertoires. T-cell clones appeared expanded in less than 75% of brain metastases relative to matched primary tumors.

This CDR3 spans 15 amino acids. CDR1 and CDR2 (germline): SGHTA, FQGNSA. Trimming left V 0 bases short and J 3 bases short, with 9 bases between. This clone was counted a few times. As yet, its antigen is unknown. Profiling relied on immunoSEQ multiplex PCR, and the TCRdb table lists in-frame clones only, not all of them. This sample has a few thousand clones, with more than 65% found just once. The material sequenced was primary lung tumor tissue. The rearrangement uses TRBV7-2 and TRBJ1-5; D perhaps matches TRBD1 (5 bases). The receptor was derived from a donor at least 40 years old with non-small cell lung cancer. This CDR3 reads CASSLARQFNQPQHF. Here the CDR3 DNA reads TGTGCCAGCAGCTTAGCCCGACAGTTCAATCAGCCCCAGCATTTT.